These 3 T cell receptor beta chains were all obtained from the same sample, sequenced in a study of blood T cell repertoires in COVID-19. Some clones are missing from TCRdb's copy, which holds only in-frame ones; the method was immunoSEQ multiplex PCR. The table shows 350,000 to 450,000 clones, with around 89% occurring only once. Sequenced: peripheral blood. All receptors derive from a man aged 40-55 years with acute or convalescent COVID-19.

This chain joins TRBV4-3 and TRBJ2-7; 9 bases map to TRBD2. This CDR3 contains 15 residues. Germline-derived CDR1 and CDR2 are LGHNA and YSLEER. V lost 0 bases and J lost 6; bases outside the gene matches: 6. Here the CDR3 reads CASSQDGGGAFEQYF. CDR3 nucleotide sequence: TGCGCCAGCAGCCAAGATGGCGGGGGGGCTTTCGAGCAGTACTTC.

The chain employs TRBV5-1 and TRBJ1-3; tentative D call: TRBD1 (5 bases). The CDR3 runs to 17 residues. The V and J ends lost 1 base and 4 bases respectively, with 18 bases between them. Germline V gene sequence: CDR1 SGHRS, CDR2 YFSETQ. The CDR3 protein is CASSLWGDQESGNTIYF. In DNA, the CDR3 is TGCGCCAGCAGCTTGTGGGGGGATCAGGAGTCCGGAAACACCATATATTTT.

As to this clone: A junction boundary mismatches the germline segment, possibly from a read error. The chain has TRBV7-7 and TRBJ2-7; 10 bases align to TRBD2. The V gene's germline CDR1 is SSHAT and CDR2 FNYEAQ (reference sequence). The CDR3 totals 15 residues. The CDR3 region has the DNA TGTGCTAGCAGCCCCTCTAGCGGGAGTACCTACGAGCAGTACTTC. Translated: CASSPSSGSTYEQYF.